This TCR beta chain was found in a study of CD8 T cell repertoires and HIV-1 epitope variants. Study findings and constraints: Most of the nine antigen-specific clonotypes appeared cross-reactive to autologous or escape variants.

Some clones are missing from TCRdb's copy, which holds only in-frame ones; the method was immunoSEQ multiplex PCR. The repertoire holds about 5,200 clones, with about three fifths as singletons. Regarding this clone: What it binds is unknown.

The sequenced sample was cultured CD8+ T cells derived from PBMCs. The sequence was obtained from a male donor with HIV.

This CDR3 is CASSLEGRNQPQHF. The DNA for the CDR3 is TGTGCCAGCAGCTTGGAGGGCCGCAATCAGCCCCAGCATTTT. This sequence joins TRBV5-6 and TRBJ1-5; the D is unclear. The CDR3 sequence is 14 residues long. The V end lost 0 bases, the J end lost 2 bases, and 6 bases lay between the germline ends. Germline CDR1 and CDR2: SGHDT and YYEEEE.